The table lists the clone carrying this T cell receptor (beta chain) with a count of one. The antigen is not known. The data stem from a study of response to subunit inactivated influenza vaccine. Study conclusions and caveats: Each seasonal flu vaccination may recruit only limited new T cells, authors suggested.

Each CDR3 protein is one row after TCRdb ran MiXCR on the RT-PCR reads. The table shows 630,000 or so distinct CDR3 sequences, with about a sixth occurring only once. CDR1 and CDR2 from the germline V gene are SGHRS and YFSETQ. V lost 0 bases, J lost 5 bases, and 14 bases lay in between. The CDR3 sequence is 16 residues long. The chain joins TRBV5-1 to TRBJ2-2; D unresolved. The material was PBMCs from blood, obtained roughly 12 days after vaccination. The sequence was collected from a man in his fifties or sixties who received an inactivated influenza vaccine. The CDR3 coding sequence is TGCGCCAGCAGCTTGGACGGCCCGGGCCCGACCGGGGAGCTGTTTTTT. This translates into CASSLDGPGPTGELFF.